This TCR beta chain emerged from a study of T cell repertoires in cytomegalovirus infection. Study details: The authors used CMV epitopes that were HLA-C-restricted (recently identified) and HLA-B-restricted (well studied). Through public TCR beta signatures, both CMV infection and matching HLA type were indicated. Notes on the study in general: CMV carriers having the relevant HLA were flagged by cumulative public TCR beta family frequency. HLA-C-restricted CMV-specific TCR beta clonotypes were dominant in the ex vivo response.

The germline CDR1 and CDR2 sequences are SGHDN and FVKESK. Trimming left V 4 bases short and J 3 bases short, with 16 bases between. The CDR3 extends over 15 amino acids. With respect to this clonotype: Its antigen is not identified.

TCRdb itself ran the reads through MiXCR, one entry per CDR3 protein. The table shows 900,000 to 950,000 distinct CDR3 sequences, with approximately 31% occurring only once. The chain has TRBV14 and TRBJ2-7; D remains ambiguous. This receptor was taken from a human donor in good health (CMV status not recorded). Some clones in this sample may be carry-over from other donors' samples. The sequenced sample was cultured CD8+ T cells from PBMCs, obtained from culture after CMV antigen stimulation. Here the CDR3 reads CASSPPTPPLYEQYF. CDR3 coding DNA: TGTGCCAGCAGCCCTCCGACCCCGCCGCTCTACGAGCAGTACTTC.